This T cell receptor beta chain is from a study of neoadjuvant anti-PD-1 for oral cavity cancer. Looking at the study overall: Around day 43, patients without progression received a fourth nivolumab dose before surgery. Points from the study as a whole: Non-responders to neoadjuvant nivolumab had significantly more clonal PBMC T cells than responders.

Repertoires were generated with immunoSEQ multiplex PCR, while TCRdb's copy carries only in-frame clones and drops some. The table records about 12,000 clones, 60% to 85% of them present only once. This clone showed up just once. Its specificity is unknown. Time point in this sample: after neoadjuvant nivolumab, at surgical resection. These newly diagnosed stage II-IVA oral cavity squamous cell carcinoma patients had no prior systemic or radiation treatment. Patients had HPV-negative, locally advanced oral cavity squamous cell carcinoma. Germline V CDR1 and CDR2: GTSNPN, SVGIG (reference sequence). CDR3 length equals 14 residues. V was shortened by 4 bases and J by 5 bases, with 18 bases between the two germline ends.

This TCR derives from a person between 40 and 85 years old with oral cavity squamous cell carcinoma. The chain couples TRBV30 to TRBJ2-7; tentatively, D is TRBD1 (6 bases). This sample comprised PBMCs, obtained after nivolumab (anti-PD-1) treatment. CDR3 coding DNA: TGTGCCTGGAAAGGTTGGACAGAGCTTAACGAGCAGTACTTC. Its protein product is CAWKGWTELNEQYF. The variable domain in full, completed from reference TRBV30 and TRBJ2-7, reads SQTIHQWPATLVQPVGSPLSLECTVEGTSNPNLYWYRQAAGRGLQLLFYSVGIGQISSEVPQNLSASRPQDRQFILSSKKLLLSDSGFYLCAWKGWTELNEQYFGPGTRLTVT.